This paragraph covers one T cell receptor (beta chain) sequence. Antigen: not known. This sample stems from a study of T cells in Graves' hyperthyroidism and ophthalmopathy. Study-wide background: The blood sample was taken at first diagnosis, before treatment began.

Graves' hyperthyroidism was deemed stable given no ophthalmopathy progression within 18 months. Investigators excluded patients with uncontrolled infection, other autoimmune disease, pregnancy or lactation. Amplification of TCR beta CDR3 regions used RNA as the template. The study used the HTBI primer set for a first-round RT-PCR of the TCR CDR3. TCRdb reprocessed the multiplex PCR reads with MiXCR, giving one entry per CDR3 protein. The sample contains hundreds of thousands of distinct CDR3 sequences, 35% of which appear only once. Study-wide results and limits: Most thyroid clonotypes that were expanded above 0.001 also turned up in blood.

CDR1 and CDR2 (germline): LNHDA, SQIVND (reference sequence). The CDR3 contains 13 residues. Trimming removed 7 bases from V and 3 bases from J, with 10 bases in between. Specimen: blood. This sequence was found in a woman aged 40-49 years with Graves' hyperthyroidism. The chain couples TRBV19 to TRBJ2-1, with D tentatively TRBD1 (6 bases). CDR3 in DNA: TGTGCCAGTATTGCAGGGGACTACAATGAGCAGTTCTTC. Amino acid sequence: CASIAGDYNEQFF.